A selection of T cell receptor beta chains follows, all from one sample in a study of memory CD4+ T cells and cytomegalovirus serostatus. Sequencing used immunoSEQ multiplex PCR; TCRdb keeps in-frame clones, though not all of them. The sample carries around 50,000 clones, around 78% recorded once. The material sequenced was memory CD4+ T cells from blood. All receptors come from an adult in good health and CMV-seronegative. CDR3s include the opening cysteine and the closing phenylalanine or tryptophan.

J: TRBJ2-5
V: TRBV5-8
CDR3: CASSLFYETQYF

J: TRBJ2-2
V: TRBV7-2
CDR3: CASSLPVGTGELFF

J: TRBJ2-3
V: TRBV18
CDR3: CASSPPGLGGTDTQYF

J: TRBJ2-2
V: TRBV18
CDR3: CASSPPLAGGPRELFF

J: TRBJ2-7
V: TRBV19
CDR3: CASSTGLAGVGYEQYF

J: TRBJ2-3
V: TRBV28
CDR3: CASSIPAGLAVDTQYF

J: TRBJ2-7
V: TRBV19
CDR3: CASNPGGVAYEQYF

J: TRBJ2-6
V: TRBV5-1
CDR3: CASSLEGFSGANVLTF

J: TRBJ1-2
V: TRBV30
CDR3: CAWDRGRVGYTF

J: TRBJ2-7
V: TRBV19
CDR3: CASSIPAGVGEQYF

J: TRBJ2-1
V: TRBV2
CDR3: CASGSISGIREQFF

J: TRBJ1-5
V: TRBV7-8
CDR3: CASSFSPQGMGNQPQHF

J: TRBJ1-1
V: TRBV5-1
CDR3: CASSRGYVAEAFF

J: TRBJ2-7
V: TRBV28
CDR3: CASSLTGHEQYF

J: TRBJ2-7
V: TRBV7-9
CDR3: CASSLGLGAEWYF

J: TRBJ2-2
V: TRBV7-7
CDR3: CASSLAAGWAGELFF

J: TRBJ2-7
V: TRBV25-1
CDR3: CASSDFNSGTGAEQYF

J: TRBJ2-3
V: TRBV19
CDR3: CASSIVRLADTDTQYF

J: TRBJ2-7
V: TRBV13
CDR3: CASSLVKGTGPYEQYF

J: TRBJ2-7
V: TRBV5-6
CDR3: CASSLAGGLSYEQYF

J: TRBJ1-1
V: TRBV5-5
CDR3: CASTRQASNTEAFF

J: TRBJ2-3
V: TRBV29-1
CDR3: CSVVRGSTDTQYF

J: TRBJ2-7
V: TRBV28
CDR3: CASRGGGESDYEQYF

J: TRBJ2-2
V: TRBV2
CDR3: CASSEGNTGELFF

J: TRBJ1-1
V: TRBV10-3
CDR3: CAIRRQGTNTEAFF

J: TRBJ1-4
V: TRBV7-9
CDR3: CASSSIPGTANEKLFF

J: TRBJ2-5
V: TRBV16
CDR3: CASSQAGQQETQYF

J: TRBJ2-5
V: TRBV28
CDR3: CASRKWGARETQYF

J: TRBJ2-7
V: TRBV11-2
CDR3: CASSFDPYEQYF

J: TRBJ1-5
V: TRBV30
CDR3: CAWSTDSSQPQHF

J: TRBJ1-2
V: TRBV19
CDR3: CASSIGQVYGYTF

J: TRBJ1-2
V: TRBV5-6
CDR3: CASSLVGRRNYGYTF

J: TRBJ2-7
V: TRBV10-3
CDR3: CAIRRDISFYEQYF

J: TRBJ1-6
V: TRBV30
CDR3: CACSGQGNSPLHF

J: TRBJ1-2
V: TRBV7-2
CDR3: CASSLDATTNTYGYTF

J: TRBJ2-6
V: TRBV30
CDR3: CAWSRASGANVLTF

J: TRBJ2-2
V: TRBV19
CDR3: CASSTPEPGLAGELFF

J: TRBJ1-5
V: TRBV27
CDR3: CASSSPETGNQPQHF

J: TRBJ1-1
V: TRBV28
CDR3: CASSWPPGTASMNTEAFF

J: TRBJ1-1
V: TRBV19
CDR3: CASSIDSRAAFF

J: TRBJ1-1
V: TRBV7-2
CDR3: CASSRDPNTEAFF

J: TRBJ2-1
V: TRBV11-2
CDR3: CASSLAQREQFF

J: TRBJ2-3
V: TRBV5-1
CDR3: CASSPGGDTDTQYF

J: TRBJ1-3
V: TRBV9
CDR3: CASSVEDRISGNTIYF

J: TRBJ2-7
V: TRBV28
CDR3: CASSSGQGARYEQYF

J: TRBJ2-5
V: TRBV30
CDR3: CAWTFGRSQETQYF

J: TRBJ2-7
V: TRBV15
CDR3: CATSPRTSGSYEQYF

J: TRBJ1-1
V: TRBV6-5
CDR3: CASGRGPNTEAFF

J: TRBJ2-1
V: TRBV19
CDR3: CASSETGDWVEQFF

J: TRBJ1-1
V: TRBV6-1
CDR3: CASSGRGRTEAFF

J: TRBJ1-3
V: TRBV28
CDR3: CASSYSSGNTIYF

J: TRBJ2-2
V: TRBV6-7
CDR3: CARPDNFGELFF

J: TRBJ2-3
V: TRBV7-9
CDR3: CASSPGVPPDTQYF

J: TRBJ1-1
V: TRBV10-2
CDR3: CASSEKRNTEAFF

J: TRBJ2-7
V: TRBV2
CDR3: CASTGQGFLGEQYF

J: TRBJ2-2
V: TRBV11-2
CDR3: CASSLDSVERNTGELFF

J: TRBJ1-2
V: TRBV27
CDR3: CASSFIQGRYGYTF